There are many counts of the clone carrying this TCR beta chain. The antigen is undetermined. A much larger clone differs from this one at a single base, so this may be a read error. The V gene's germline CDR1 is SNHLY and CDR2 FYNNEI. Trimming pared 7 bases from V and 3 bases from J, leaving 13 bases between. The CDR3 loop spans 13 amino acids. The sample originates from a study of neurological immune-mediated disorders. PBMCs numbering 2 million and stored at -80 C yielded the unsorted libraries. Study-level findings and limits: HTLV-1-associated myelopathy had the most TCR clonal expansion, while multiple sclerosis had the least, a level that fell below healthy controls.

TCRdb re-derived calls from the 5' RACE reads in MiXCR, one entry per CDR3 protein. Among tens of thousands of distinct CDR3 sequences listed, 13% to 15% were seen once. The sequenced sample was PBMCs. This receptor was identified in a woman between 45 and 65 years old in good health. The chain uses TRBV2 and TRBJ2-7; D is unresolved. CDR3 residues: CASKGMAVYEQYF. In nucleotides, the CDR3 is TGTGCCAGCAAAGGCATGGCCGTCTACGAGCAGTACTTC.